This T cell receptor (beta chain) was documented in a study of blood T cells in healthy people across ages. Healthy Caucasian individuals from Russia aged 6 to 90 were enrolled as donors. A sample-barcoded 5' primer and a J-beta primer mix were used in a second PCR of roughly 7 to 11 cycles. Using its own MiXCR run on the 5' RACE reads, TCRdb lists one record per CDR3 protein. The repertoire holds about 1.7 million distinct CDR3 sequences, with roughly 27% as singletons. Looked up from germline, CDR1 is SGHTA and CDR2 is FQGNSA. The junction had 11 bases not matched to a gene; V was cut back by 1 base and J by 8 bases. This CDR3 contains 17 residues. With respect to this clonotype: Its antigen is not identified.

Findings of the study overall: The unsorted PBMCs prevented any conclusive comparison of naive versus antigen-experienced cells.

This TCR was recovered from a young woman in good health. Source material: blood. This chain links TRBV7-2 with TRBJ2-1, with 10 bases lining up with TRBD1. As DNA, the CDR3 is TGTGCCAGCAGCTTAGTTAGGGGGACAGGGGTGGTCGATGAGCAGTTCTTC. Translated, it gives CASSLVRGTGVVDEQFF.